Shown below are 19 T cell receptor beta chains from a single sample sequenced in a study of T cells in Graves' hyperthyroidism and ophthalmopathy. From RNA transcripts, TCR beta CDR3 regions were amplified. HTBI primers were used for first-round RT-PCR of the TCR CDR3. TCRdb analysed the multiplex PCR reads with MiXCR anew, one entry per CDR3 protein. The sample has 450,000 to 500,000 distinct CDR3 sequences, approximately 23% seen once. Sequencing was carried out using blood. The source of these receptors is a woman aged 70-85 years with Graves' ophthalmopathy.

The chain has TRBV6-4 and TRBJ1-1, with D possibly matching TRBD1 (6 bases). Trimming stripped 2 bases from V and 5 bases from J, with 9 bases between. The CDR3 length is 13 residues. Per the germline V gene, CDR1 is MRHNA and CDR2 is SNTAGT. Here the CDR3 reads CASSDVGGTEAFF. In DNA, the CDR3 is TGTGCCAGCAGTGACGTAGGGGGGACTGAAGCTTTCTTT.

The chain couples TRBV6-2 or TRBV6-3 to TRBJ1-5; 9 bases are shared with TRBD1. The V gene end was trimmed by 5 bases and the J gene end by 11 bases; junction bases not matched to a gene: 7. Germline CDR1 reads MNHEY; CDR2 reads SVGEGT. The CDR3 totals 13 residues. The CDR3: CASSGDRASAQHF. The CDR3, as DNA: TGTGCCAGCAGTGGGGACAGGGCCTCGGCCCAGCATTTT.

In this sample, this clonotype turned up a few times. The rearrangement uses TRBV28 and TRBJ1-1; 9 bases fit TRBD1. The V and J ends lost 6 bases and 2 bases, in that order; junction bases with no gene match: 10. CDR1 and CDR2 (germline): MDHEN, SYDVKM. The CDR3 sequence is 16 residues long. The CDR3 DNA follows: TGTGCCAGCAGCCCCGGGACAGGGAGGTCCAACACTGAAGCTTTCTTT. Translation: CASSPGTGRSNTEAFF.

This clonotype was picked up a small number of times. The genes are TRBV19 and TRBJ2-1; TRBD2 might be the D (5 bases). V dropped 5 bases and J dropped 6 bases, with 23 bases sitting between them. CDR3 length: 17 amino acids. Germline CDR1 is LNHDA and CDR2 is SQIVND (reference sequence). The CDR3 loop reads CASSPEDLLARGNEQFF. DNA of the CDR3: TGTGCCAGTAGTCCAGAGGACCTCCTGGCACGGGGCAATGAGCAGTTCTTC.

The chain combines TRBV3-1 with TRBJ2-3; D is perhaps TRBD1 or TRBD2 (6 bases each). CDR1 and CDR2 from the germline V gene are LGHDT and YNNKEL (reference sequence). CDR3 length: 16 amino acids. Trimming shortened V by 2 bases and J by 2 bases, and 14 bases separated the two germline ends. DNA for the CDR3: TGTGCCAGCAGCCAAACAGGAGGGGGATACACAGATACGCAGTATTTT. Translating it yields CASSQTGGGYTDTQYF.

This clonotype was counted at least ten times. The chain carries TRBV28 and TRBJ2-3; D not certain. V was clipped by 6 bases and J by 10 bases, with 8 bases between them. This CDR3 region has 10 residues. Germline values: CDR1 MDHEN, CDR2 SYDVKM. The CDR3 DNA sequence: TGTGCCAGCAGCTCTCGGTCGCAGTATTTT. Amino acids: CASSSRSQYF.

V is TRBV20-1 and J is TRBJ2-3, with 14 nucleotides matching TRBD2. V lost 1 base and J lost 0; bases outside the gene matches: 3. Germline assignment: CDR1 DFQATT and CDR2 SNEGSKA (reference sequence). The CDR3 covers 17 residues. The CDR3 DNA reads as TGCAGTGCTAGAGGGACTAGCGGGAGGTTCAGCACAGATACGCAGTATTTT. The encoded protein is CSARGTSGRFSTDTQYF.

This clonotype was seen a handful of times. The chain has TRBV24-1 and TRBJ2-1, with 7 bases lining up with TRBD2. The length of the CDR3 is 16 residues. V shed 10 bases, J shed 6 bases, and the junction held 17 bases outside the gene matches. Per the germline V gene, CDR1 is KGHDR and CDR2 is SFDVKD. CDR3 sequence reads: CATTGTILPRGNEQFF. In DNA form, the CDR3 reads TGTGCCACTACCGGGACTATCCTCCCTCGGGGCAATGAGCAGTTCTTC.

The rearrangement joins TRBV4-1 to TRBJ2-5, with 8 bases aligning to TRBD1. After removal of 2 bases from V and 5 bases from J, the junction contained 4 bases not matched to a gene. The CDR3 length is 14 residues. Germline V gives CDR1 MGHRA, CDR2 YSYEKL. The CDR3 DNA reads TGCGCCAGCAGCCAACCGGACAGGGTTGAGACCCAGTACTTC. This codes for CASSQPDRVETQYF.

This clonotype was counted many times. The chain carries TRBV2 and TRBJ1-2; possibly TRBD1 for D (6 bases). There are 13 residues in the CDR3. The V gene lost 2 bases and the J gene lost 4 bases, with 8 bases spanning the gap. Looked up from germline, CDR1 is SNHLY and CDR2 is FYNNEI. CDR3 DNA: TGTGCCAGCAGTGAATGGGGGGCCTATGGCTACACCTTC. It yields the protein CASSEWGAYGYTF.

This clonotype was counted between two and nine times. J is TRBJ2-1 and V is TRBV7-2; D possibly corresponds to TRBD2 (7 bases). This CDR3 region has 14 residues. Trimming removed 5 bases from V and 12 bases from J, with 20 bases in between. Germline CDR1 is SGHTA and CDR2 is FQGNSA. The CDR3 bases are TGTGCCAGCAGCCTCCAAACCGGGGGGCCAGCGCAGTTCTTC. It yields the protein CASSLQTGGPAQFF.

This sequence joins TRBV15 and TRBJ1-6; D remains ambiguous. The CDR3 spans 17 residues. Trimming pared 0 bases from V and 0 bases from J, leaving 9 bases between. CDR1 LNHNV and CDR2 YYDKDF come from the germline V gene (reference sequence). The CDR3 sequence is CATSREGGFSYNSPLHF. For the CDR3, the DNA is TGTGCCACCAGCAGAGAGGGCGGCTTCTCCTATAATTCACCCCTCCACTTT.

At least ten counts were recorded for this clonotype. CDR3 loop: CASSLQGYHEQFF. DNA of the CDR3: TGTGCCAGCAGTTTACAGGGGTATCATGAGCAGTTCTTC. V gene TRBV28 combines with J gene TRBJ2-1; TRBD1 is a possible D gene (6 bases). The V gene lost 2 bases and the J gene lost 8 bases, with 10 bases spanning the gap. CDR3 length: 13 amino acids. Germline loops: CDR1 MDHEN, CDR2 SYDVKM.

With respect to this clonotype: This sequence may be a read error, since a much larger clone differs from it by one base. This rearrangement joins TRBV12-3 or TRBV12-4 to TRBJ2-7, with a tentative D call TRBD2 (6 bases). Trimming stripped 4 bases from V and 2 bases from J, with 15 bases between. The CDR3 extends over 15 amino acids. The CDR3 here is CASSSEGVAPYEQYF. Written as DNA, the CDR3 is TGTGCCAGCAGTTCGGAGGGAGTTGCCCCCTACGAGCAGTACTTC.

The rearrangement uses TRBV3-1 and TRBJ2-5; 8 positions match TRBD2. The CDR3 totals 15 residues. Germline CDR1 LGHDT, CDR2 YNNKEL (reference sequence). With 3 bases clipped from V and 5 bases from J, the junction kept 8 bases outside the gene matches. This chain's CDR3 is CASSQRTSLKETQYF. The CDR3 coding sequence is TGTGCCAGCAGCCAGAGGACTAGCTTAAAGGAGACCCAGTACTTC.

There are a few counts of this clonotype. The CDR3 loop reads CASSPSQYQETQYF. Written as DNA, the CDR3 is TGTGCCAGCAGTCCCAGCCAGTACCAAGAGACCCAGTACTTC. This chain connects TRBV6-1 to TRBJ2-5; D not certain. Trimming left V 5 bases short and J 0 bases short, with 10 bases between. This CDR3 contains 14 residues. Germline V gene sequence: CDR1 MNHNS, CDR2 SASEGT.

V usage is TRBV30 and J usage is TRBJ1-6; possible D gene TRBD1, 5 bases. V gave up 4 bases and J gave up 7 bases, with 11 bases separating them. CDR1 and CDR2 from the germline V gene are GTSNPN and SVGIG (reference sequence). The CDR3 has 13 amino acids. CDR3 coding DNA: TGTGCCTGGAAATCAGGGCCAAATTCACCCCTCCACTTT. Protein product: CAWKSGPNSPLHF.

The table lists this clonotype with many counts. The chain employs TRBV6-1 and TRBJ2-7; 8 positions agree with TRBD1. Germline V gene lookup returns CDR1 MNHNS and CDR2 SASEGT. CDR3 length: 15 amino acids. The V segment lost 1 base and the J segment 7 bases; nucleotides outside the gene matches: 9. In nucleotides, the CDR3 is TGTGCCAGCAGTGAAGTTGGCAGGGGGCATCAAGAGCAGTACTTC. It codes for CASSEVGRGHQEQYF.

There are a few counts of this clonotype. The chain joins TRBV19 to TRBJ2-1, with 8 nucleotides matching TRBD2. The CDR3 runs 14 residues. V was clipped by 5 bases and J by 7 bases; unmatched bases: 7. Germline CDR1 and CDR2: LNHDA and SQIVND (reference sequence). The CDR3 region has the DNA TGTGCCAGTAGTCCGGGACTAGTTACGAATGAGCAGTTCTTC. Amino acids: CASSPGLVTNEQFF.